These T cell receptor beta chains were read from a single sample in a study of control samples from healthy donors and cancer patients. Method: immunoSEQ multiplex PCR; TCRdb's copy keeps in-frame clones and lacks some. Recorded for this sample: some 190,000 clones. Sequenced: blood. These receptors came from a woman aged 25 to 39 in good health. Each CDR3 is given without its conserved first and last residue. Each record gives: V gene, D gene, CDR3 protein. D genes are given only for firm matches.

>TRBV6-5|TRBD1
ASSRDSTDTQY
>TRBV3-1/TRBV3-2|-
ASSQAGQGFTPLH
>TRBV28|-
ASRGGGVFYEQF
>TRBV27|TRBD2
ASSATFGGGNIQY
>TRBV12-3/TRBV12-4|TRBD2
ASSLTISGARY
>TRBV4-2|TRBD1
ASSQDRQGAL
>TRBV10-2|TRBD2
ASSEGTSGTSSYEQY
>TRBV7-9|TRBD1
ASSPLIIYGTGGNTIY
>TRBV7-3|-
ASSPLIQAGYTGELF
>TRBV7-9|-
ASSPQLGNQPQH